The clone carrying this T cell receptor beta chain was recorded many times. What it binds is unknown. Individual cDNA molecules received unique molecular identifiers during library preparation. TCRdb re-derived calls from the 5' RACE reads in MiXCR, one entry per CDR3 protein. This sample has under 140,000 distinct CDR3 sequences, with over 10% found just once. The data originate from a study of early T cells in non-severe SARS-CoV-2 infection. Looking at the study overall: The authors sequenced bulk RNA from unsorted whole blood, leaving chains unpaired. General study points: VDJdb matches were skewed toward anti-spike CD8 T cell responses.

Sequencing was performed on whole blood, taken at baseline. This TCR was recovered from an adult who was a healthcare worker with PCR-confirmed SARS-CoV-2 infection or an uninfected control (not recorded which).

Here the CDR3 DNA reads TGTGCCAGCAGTATTCACCACCTACAGGGCTCTGGAAACACCATATATTTT. Translation: CASSIHHLQGSGNTIYF. The chain couples TRBV5-4 to TRBJ1-3; D might be TRBD1 (6 bases). Trimming stripped 5 bases from V and 0 bases from J, with 18 bases between. Per the germline V gene, CDR1 is SGHNT and CDR2 is YYREEE (reference sequence). CDR3 size: 17 residues.